Each of the 15 T cell receptor beta chains below was sequenced from the same sample in a study of T cell responses to AZD1222 COVID-19 vaccine. Here immunoSEQ multiplex PCR was the method, and the copy in TCRdb shows in-frame clones only, minus some. The data contain under 200,000 clones, under 95% of them seen just once; the ten biggest clones take up over 0.85%. The starting material was peripheral blood, obtained on day 0 of AZD1222 vaccination. The receptors here all came from an adult in good health.

The chain couples TRBV19 to TRBJ1-3; D is ambiguous. CDR1 and CDR2 from the germline V gene are LNHDA and SQIVND (reference sequence). The CDR3 length is 14 residues. Trimming stripped 3 bases from V and 2 bases from J, with 8 bases between. The CDR3 loop reads CASSMASAGNTIYF. CDR3 bases: TGTGCCAGTAGTATGGCGTCAGCTGGAAACACCATATATTTT.

In the case of this clone: This specimen includes other DNA sequences encoding the same CDR3. The chain employs TRBV28 and TRBJ1-2, with D possibly TRBD1 on 5 matching bases. This CDR3 is built from 11 residues. Trimming removed 3 bases from V and 8 bases from J, with 7 bases in between. Germline CDR1 is MDHEN and CDR2 is SYDVKM. CDR3 region: CASSLGVGYTF. The DNA of the CDR3 is TGTGCCAGCAGTTTGGGGGTGGGCTACACCTTC.

The rearrangement joins TRBV21-1 to TRBJ1-5; the table's D gene call, TRBD1, was not cross checked with the DNA. TRBV21-1 is a pseudogene. The CDR3 loop spans 15 amino acids. The CDR3, as DNA: TGTGCCAGCAGCAAAGTCGGCAGGAGCAATCAGCCCCAGCATTTT. It encodes CASSKVGRSNQPQHF.

V is TRBV7-9 and J is TRBJ1-3; D not certain. Trimming pared 1 base from V and 0 bases from J, leaving 16 bases between. Germline loops: CDR1 SEHNR, CDR2 FQNEAQ (reference sequence). This CDR3 region has 18 residues. The CDR3: CASSLGGGLSTSGNTIYF. In DNA form, the CDR3 reads TGTGCCAGCAGCTTAGGGGGAGGTTTGTCAACCTCTGGAAACACCATATATTTT.

V gene TRBV25-1 combines with J gene TRBJ1-1; a possible D gene is TRBD1 (6 bases). Germline V gives CDR1 MGHDK, CDR2 SYGVNS. CDR3 size: 14 residues. The V end lost 5 bases, the J end lost 1 base, and 11 bases lay between the germline ends. The CDR3 loop reads CASSITGTNTEAFF. In DNA form, the CDR3 reads TGTGCCAGCAGTATAACAGGGACGAACACTGAAGCTTTCTTT. The whole variable domain, filled in from reference TRBV25-1 and TRBJ1-1, reads EADIYQTPRYLVIGTGKKITLECSQTMGHDKMYWYQQDPGMELHLIHYSYGVNSTEKGDLSSESTVSRIRTEHFPLTLESARPSHTSQYLCASSITGTNTEAFFGQGTRLTVV.

The chain links TRBV7-2 to TRBJ2-7, with D perhaps given as TRBD1 or TRBD2 (5 bases each). With 4 bases removed from V and 3 bases from J, the gap between germline ends came to 10 bases. Germline loops: CDR1 SGHTA, CDR2 FQGNSA. There are 13 residues in the CDR3. In DNA form, the CDR3 reads TGTGCCAGCAGCTCCCGGGACCACTACGAGCAGTACTTC. As protein: CASSSRDHYEQYF.

The genes are TRBV7-9 and TRBJ2-7; no firm D call. CDR1 and CDR2 from the germline V gene are SEHNR and FQNEAQ (reference sequence). This CDR3 has 11 residues. Trimming removed 2 bases at V and 3 bases at J, with 2 bases between. CDR3 in amino acids: CASSLFYEQYF. CDR3 bases: TGTGCCAGCAGCTTATTCTACGAGCAGTACTTC.

The chain joins TRBV4-2 to TRBJ1-2, with D hard to call. The germline CDR1 and CDR2 sequences are LGHNA and YNFKEQ. Trimming removed 0 bases from V and 9 bases from J, with 17 bases in between. This CDR3 has 15 amino acids. CDR3 amino acids: CASSQESRLPPSYTF. The DNA for the CDR3 is TGTGCCAGCAGCCAAGAGAGCAGGCTCCCCCCTAGCTACACCTTC.

This chain links TRBV6-2 or TRBV6-3 with TRBJ2-7, with 8 bases lining up with TRBD1. The CDR3 has 13 amino acids. The V and J ends lost 5 bases and 3 bases, in that order; junction bases with no gene match: 3. Germline-derived CDR1 and CDR2 are MNHEY and SVGEGT. The CDR3: CASSRTGSYEQYF. The CDR3 DNA reads as TGTGCCAGCAGTCGGACAGGGAGCTACGAGCAGTACTTC.

The chain links TRBV20-1 to TRBJ2-1; the D is unclear. Trimming shortened V by 3 bases and J by 10 bases, and 7 bases separated the two germline ends. The CDR3 runs to 10 residues. Per the germline V gene, CDR1 is DFQATT and CDR2 is SNEGSKA (reference sequence). The CDR3 sequence is CSARLEEQFF. CDR3 coding DNA: TGCAGTGCTAGGTTGGAGGAGCAGTTCTTC.

The J gene is TRBJ2-7, the V gene TRBV19; TRBD2 matches 10 bases. Germline V CDR1 and CDR2: LNHDA, SQIVND (reference sequence). After removal of 6 bases from V and 0 bases from J, the junction contained 14 bases not matched to a gene. The CDR3 contains 18 residues. DNA for the CDR3: TGTGCCAGTAGCCCCCAGGGGCGGCTAGCGGGAGACTCCTACGAGCAGTACTTC. Amino acid sequence: CASSPQGRLAGDSYEQYF.

The rearrangement uses TRBV19 and TRBJ1-5; D is perhaps TRBD1 (5 bases). The V end was cut by 2 bases, the J end by 5 bases, with 13 bases between. The CDR3 consists of 15 residues. Germline V gene lookup returns CDR1 LNHDA and CDR2 SQIVND (reference sequence). The CDR3 DNA reads TGTGCCAGTAGTATACCACTCGGGGGGGATCAGCCCCAGCATTTT. Amino acids: CASSIPLGGDQPQHF.

The chain joins TRBV27 to TRBJ1-6; D uncertain. With 3 bases removed from V and 0 bases from J, the gap between germline ends came to 6 bases. The CDR3 loop spans 15 amino acids. The germline V gene encodes CDR1 MNHEY and CDR2 SMNVEV (reference sequence). The DNA of the CDR3 is TGTGCCAGCAGTTTGGCTTTCTCCTATAATTCACCCCTCCACTTT. Translated: CASSLAFSYNSPLHF.

V gene TRBV12-3 or TRBV12-4 combines with J gene TRBJ1-1; 8 nucleotides match TRBD1. CDR3 length equals 13 residues. V lost 3 bases and J lost 5; bases outside the gene matches: 2. The CDR3 spells CASSFQGATEAFF. The CDR3 DNA is TGTGCCAGCAGTTTCCAGGGGGCGACTGAAGCTTTCTTT.

A single count supports this clone. The chain carries TRBV4-2 and TRBJ2-7; D is possibly TRBD2 (5 bases). Germline V gives CDR1 LGHNA, CDR2 YNFKEQ. The CDR3 length is 17 residues. V lost 1 base, J lost 1 base, and 17 bases lay in between. The CDR3: CASSQVGGTRESYEQYF. The DNA of the CDR3 is TGTGCCAGCAGCCAAGTTGGAGGCACCCGAGAGTCCTACGAGCAGTACTTC.